This TCR beta chain was identified during a study of cytomegalovirus exposure and HLA in healthy donors (dated by TCRdb to 2015 to 2018). About the study as a whole: According to an earlier analysis of a few hundred of the donors, roughly 180 million T cells yielded some 110 million unique TCR beta sequences and 276 Gb of sequence data. The study combined high-throughput TCR immunosequencing, statistical association of individual TCRs with disease status, and machine learning to predict cytomegalovirus infection status. A later genetic analysis took genome-wide SNP genotypes for about three fifths of the 666 donors and used that subset as a discovery cohort. In an earlier analysis of roughly 600 of the donors, high-throughput TCR beta sequencing was used to judge whether each TCR beta V gene segment behaved as functional or pseudogenic. The study profiled the T cell repertoires of 666 subjects by immunosequencing and related them to cytomegalovirus serostatus. Because of strong linkage in the cohort, a handful of DR-DQ haplotypes were treated as single units for association and clustering. A separate validation cohort of roughly 120 different subjects was used in addition to the roughly 640-subject first cohort. Among the 398 genotyped donors, around 81% belonged to the genetic ancestry cluster associated with self-reported Caucasian donors. Typing coverage varied by locus: roughly 620-630 donors for A, B, C, DRB1 and DQB1; 500 to 550 for DQA1; around 610 for DPA1; around 450 for DPB1. Roughly 300 gigabases of sequencing data and around 88 million unique TCR sequences made up an early release that covered 500 to 650 HLA-typed donors. In a later analysis, previously published TCR beta repertoires from 666 donors were re-analyzed and high-resolution HLA genotyping was added so that TCR occurrence patterns could be studied. All discovery cohort repertoires had been generated on a single sequencing platform. Rather than drawing on any new phenotypic data, the later analysis identified candidate immune exposures from TCR beta sequences and the way those sequences occurred across donors. Donor age, sex, ethnicity and CMV serostatus were compiled together with the repertoire data. The study was designed to test whether signatures of past pathogen exposure could be identified by cataloging public T cell receptors. Both class I and class II loci were covered by HLA typing, at four-digit resolution. Across approximately 400 genotyped donors of the cohort, an average of roughly 200,000 unique TCR beta nucleotide sequences per donor were sequenced, and 15% to 20% of those sequences were non-productive.

As concerns this clone: The antigen it binds to is not known. Nothing much larger sits one base from this clone, and base qualities are not available.

Including the terminal cysteine and phenylalanine, the CDR3 comprises 15 residues. Just CDR3 DNA is preserved here, 45 bases in frame from base 1. Germline trimming: 3 bases from V, 0 bases from J; junction bases outside gene matches: 2. Based on the germline V gene, the CDR1 and CDR2 sequences are SGHRS and YFSETQ. Overall study results and their limits: The only immune exposure information available for the cohort was CMV serostatus. According to a later analysis, most CMV-associated TCR beta chains appeared to be HLA-restricted, and the HLA associations seemed to be driven largely by CMV exposure. A few of the identified cytomegalovirus-associated TCR beta chains were confirmed in vitro to be specific for cytomegalovirus antigens. Around 16 rarely observed V segments, including chromosome 9 orphons, were excluded from the earlier analysis of just under 600 of the donors because counts were too low. Some IMGT-functional V segments, including TRBV6-2 and TRBV6-3, could not be distinguished by the 87-base-pair reads and were therefore excluded. Broadly in line with IMGT annotations, most TCR beta V segments showed up in productive rearrangements about 87% or about 30% of the time in an earlier analysis of 450 to 600 of the donors. A later genetic analysis associated a missense DCLRE1C variant with V-gene and J-gene trimming of TCR beta chains, and an independent cohort replicated the association. Roughly uniform sequencing depth across donors was assumed in presence/absence analyses, although this assumption may not hold. When HLA alleles, especially DR and DQ, strongly co-occurred, attributing TCR associations to individual alleles was difficult. In the study, around 150 TCR beta chains were listed as associated with cytomegalovirus. Most TCR sequences were seen in very few donors, while some public TCRs were found in many individuals. According to a later analysis, parvovirus B19, influenza, CMV and Epstein-Barr virus appeared linked to several top co-occurrence clusters. A later analysis associated 15,000 to 20,000 TCR beta sequences with specific HLA alleles at a false discovery rate of 0.05. Because HLA typing was missing for some donors at each locus, association tests included only the typed subset. In a later analysis, the rate of TCR association differed among HLA loci, with DRB1 alleles having the most associated TCRs and HLA-C alleles having the fewest. In a later genetic analysis, fewer N-insertions in productive TCRs were reported among donors in an Asian-associated ancestry cluster than the roughly 700-donor mean. A further reported finding was that TCR beta sequences accurately predicted the HLA-A and HLA-B alleles for most subjects in the first cohort. In this cohort, only TCR beta chains were sequenced, and detectable features were limited by the absence of alpha or paired-chain data. According to the authors, the approach could potentially be generalized to other disease states and immunological phenotypes. A later analysis found that HLA-associated TCR beta chains were more clonally expanded and had lower generation probabilities than equally common non-associated chains. A cluster of highly shared sequence variants was judged likely to represent a technical artifact of the sequencing pipeline. Linkage disequilibrium might explain the correlated functional status among segregating V segments, but an unknown experimental factor could not be ruled out. The classifier was reported to diagnose cytomegalovirus status with high specificity and sensitivity in both the original and validation cohorts.

The cohort consisted of fewer than 700 healthy bone marrow donors. At the time of sampling, every cohort member was nominally healthy, though immune exposures that went unrecorded were likely present. The donor was CMV seropositive and was included in the group of 290 or so seropositive cohort members. A peripheral blood sample was provided by each donor, and peripheral blood mononuclear cells were used for TCR beta sequencing. Genomic DNA extraction from the blood cell samples was performed with the Qiagen DNeasy Blood Extraction Kit. Receptor amplification or capture employed the immunoSEQ multiplex PCR assay. The multiplex PCR relied on a mix of 60 forward primers for TCR Vbeta segments and 13 reverse primers for TCR Jbeta segments. The CDR3 region of rearranged TCR beta genes was amplified from genomic DNA by a multiplex PCR assay. On the Illumina HiSeq System, the amplified TCR beta libraries were sequenced as 87-base-pair reads. The authors processed their data as follows. A later analysis counted tens of millions of unique TCR beta chains across the 666 repertoires, and roughly 9.9 million of these chains were shared by at least two donors. Raw reads were error-corrected and collapsed into unique sequences with a nearest-neighbor algorithm that merged closely related sequences to remove PCR and sequencing errors. CDR3 sequences were aligned to IMGT reference sequences to assign V, D and J gene segments. Each retained sequence needed at least a six-nucleotide match to both a V gene segment and a J gene segment. Rearrangements were classified as productive when the CDR3 lacked stop codons and remained in frame with V and J, and all other rearrangements were classified as non-productive. CDR3 was defined by IMGT convention, running from the second conserved V-encoded cysteine to the conserved J-encoded phenylalanine. In an earlier analysis of around 600 of the donors, sequences lacking an unambiguous match to a single V gene segment were excluded. An earlier analysis of a few hundred of the donors classified V segments as functional when productive rearrangements were above 56.7% and as segregating when the standard deviation between donors was above 5%. A statistical classification framework was built for diagnosing cytomegalovirus status from the catalog of TCR beta chain sequences. V and J gene assignment, in a later analysis, came from comparing TCR nucleotide sequences with IMGT/GENE-DB human TR gene sequences. In a later analysis, CDR3 sequences and most-parsimonious VDJ recombination scenarios were assigned using the TCRdist pipeline. A later analysis defined each TCR beta chain by its CDR3 amino acid sequence plus V-gene family, and excluded reads lacking a unique V-gene family. To address suspected cross-contamination and a sequencing artifact, a later analysis removed some 620 highly shared, low-generation-probability nucleotide sequences. In a later analysis, a clonal expansion index for each public chain was calculated from normalized within-repertoire ranks of inferred template counts. A later analysis computed generation probabilities with a VDJ recombination model fitted to out-of-frame rearrangements, and checked the results against IGoR. Hypergeometric tests were used in a later analysis to score TCR-TCR, TCR-HLA and TCR-CMV co-occurrence, with a repertoire-size bias correction applied to the TCR pairs. A later analysis estimated false discovery rates by permuting HLA or CMV assignments 20 times. In a later analysis, co-occurring TCRs were grouped using DBSCAN, with TCRdist sequence similarity added in when clustering inside HLA-allele-positive subsets. Repertoires with fewer than 30,000 or more than 120,000 public chains, plus five repertoires with anomalous nucleotide sharing, were excluded from co-occurrence clustering. In TCRdb, the immuneACCESS table is reduced to in-frame sequences with V and J assigned. These tables do not hold every clone; where another copy was compared, an unresolved V gene accounts for under half, and the others remain unexplained. From that table come the V and J calls and clone size; the DNA was used to work out D and trimming. A total of approximately 150,000 clones appear in this sample, around 80% of them only once. The ten largest clones take up roughly 3.2% of the sample.

The receptor was isolated from a man aged 18 to 29 in good health and CMV-seropositive. The sequencing input was PBMCs. Rearrangement joined TRBV5-1 to TRBJ2-1, and 8 junction bases match TRBD2. The nucleotide sequence reads as follows: TGCGCCAGCAGCTGGAGCGGGAGCTCCTACAATGAGCAGTTCTTC. It codes for CASSWSGSSYNEQFF.